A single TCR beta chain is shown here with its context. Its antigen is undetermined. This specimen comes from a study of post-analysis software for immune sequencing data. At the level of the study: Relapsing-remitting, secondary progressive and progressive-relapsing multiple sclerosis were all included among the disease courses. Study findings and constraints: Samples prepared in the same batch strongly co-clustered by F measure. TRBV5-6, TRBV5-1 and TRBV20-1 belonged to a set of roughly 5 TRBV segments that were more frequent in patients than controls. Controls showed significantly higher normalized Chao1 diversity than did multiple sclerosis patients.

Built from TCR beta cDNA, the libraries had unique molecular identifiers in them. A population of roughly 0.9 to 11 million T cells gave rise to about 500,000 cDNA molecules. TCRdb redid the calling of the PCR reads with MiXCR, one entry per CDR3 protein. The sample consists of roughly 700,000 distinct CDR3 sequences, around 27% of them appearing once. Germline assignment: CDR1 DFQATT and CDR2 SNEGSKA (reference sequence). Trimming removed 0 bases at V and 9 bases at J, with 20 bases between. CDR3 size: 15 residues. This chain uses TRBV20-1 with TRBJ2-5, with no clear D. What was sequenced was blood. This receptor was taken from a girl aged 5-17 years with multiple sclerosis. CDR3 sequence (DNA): TGCAGTGCTAGAGACTCCAGGACCGGATCTGAGGCCCAGTACTTC. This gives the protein CSARDSRTGSEAQYF.